Detailed here is one TCR beta chain. After thawing and overnight rest, PBMC were stained with GMM-loaded CD1B tetramer, viability dye and anti-CD3 for sorting. C32 glucose monomycolate from Rhodococcus equi was loaded onto the CD1B tetramers. Approximately 94,000 tetramer-negative cells were sorted from each donor. The CDR3 runs 14 residues. The germline gives CDR1 SGHRS, CDR2 YFSETQ. V was shortened by 1 base and J by 2 bases, with 8 bases between the two germline ends. This sample was taken from a study of T cells in tuberculosis. The overall study: Sequenced TCRs come from CD1B-GMM tetramer-binding T cells.

TCRdb's copy holds only in-frame clones and misses some; the assay was immunoSEQ multiplex PCR. This table holds about 54,000 clones, around 90% found once. Specimen: CD1b-GMM tetramer-negative cells sorted from PBMCs. This TCR was sampled from an adult woman with latent tuberculosis. This chain connects TRBV5-1 to TRBJ2-3; D unclear. The CDR3 reads CASSLLQNTDTQYF. The CDR3 bases are TGCGCCAGCAGCTTGCTACAGAACACAGATACGCAGTATTTT.